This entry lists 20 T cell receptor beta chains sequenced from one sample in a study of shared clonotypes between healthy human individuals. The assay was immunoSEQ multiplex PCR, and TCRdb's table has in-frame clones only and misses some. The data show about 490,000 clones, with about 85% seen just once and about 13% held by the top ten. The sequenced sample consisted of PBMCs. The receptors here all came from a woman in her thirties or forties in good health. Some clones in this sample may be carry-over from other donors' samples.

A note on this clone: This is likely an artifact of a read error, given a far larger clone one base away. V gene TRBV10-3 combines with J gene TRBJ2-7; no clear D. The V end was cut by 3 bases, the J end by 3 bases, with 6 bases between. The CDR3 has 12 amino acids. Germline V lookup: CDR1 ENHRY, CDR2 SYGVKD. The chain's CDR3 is CAISDDIYEQYF. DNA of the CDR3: TGTGCCATCAGTGATGACATCTACGAGCAGTACTTC.

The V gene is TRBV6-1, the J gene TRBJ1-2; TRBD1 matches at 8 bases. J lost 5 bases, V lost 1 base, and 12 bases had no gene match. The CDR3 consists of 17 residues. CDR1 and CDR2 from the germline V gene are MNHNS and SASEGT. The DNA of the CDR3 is TGTGCCAGCAGTGAAGAAAGGTTGGCAGGGGGCGGGTATGGCTACACCTTC. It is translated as CASSEERLAGGGYGYTF.

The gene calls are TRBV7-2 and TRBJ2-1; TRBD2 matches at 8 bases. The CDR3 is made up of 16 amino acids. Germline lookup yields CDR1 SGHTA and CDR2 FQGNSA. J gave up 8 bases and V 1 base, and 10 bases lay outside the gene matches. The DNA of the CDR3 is TGTGCCAGCAGCTTAGGCGGCCTAGGGACTAGGTATGAGCAGTTCTTC. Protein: CASSLGGLGTRYEQFF.

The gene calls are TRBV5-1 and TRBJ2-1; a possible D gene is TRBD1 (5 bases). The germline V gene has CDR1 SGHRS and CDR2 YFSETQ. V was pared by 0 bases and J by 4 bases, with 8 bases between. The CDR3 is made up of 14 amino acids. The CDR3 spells CASSLVTGYNEQFF. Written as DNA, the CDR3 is TGCGCCAGCAGCTTGGTAACAGGATACAATGAGCAGTTCTTC.

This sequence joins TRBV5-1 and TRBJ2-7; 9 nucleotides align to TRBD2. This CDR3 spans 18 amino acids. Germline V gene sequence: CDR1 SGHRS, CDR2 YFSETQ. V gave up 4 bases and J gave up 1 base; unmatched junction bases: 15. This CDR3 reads CASSLSRTTSGSSYEQYF. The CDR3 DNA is TGCGCCAGCAGCCTAAGTCGGACAACTAGCGGGTCGTCCTACGAGCAGTACTTC.

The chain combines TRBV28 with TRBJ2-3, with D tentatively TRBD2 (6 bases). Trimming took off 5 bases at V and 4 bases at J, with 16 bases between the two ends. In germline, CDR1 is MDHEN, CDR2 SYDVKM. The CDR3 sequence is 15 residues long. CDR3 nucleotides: TGTGCCAGCAGTCCGCCGAGACTAGTCCCAGATACGCAGTATTTT. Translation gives CASSPPRLVPDTQYF.

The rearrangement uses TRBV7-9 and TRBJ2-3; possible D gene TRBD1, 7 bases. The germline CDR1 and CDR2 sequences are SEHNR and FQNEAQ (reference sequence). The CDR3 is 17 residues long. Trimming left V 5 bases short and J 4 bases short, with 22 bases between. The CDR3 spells CASSQGGRGTGPDTQYF. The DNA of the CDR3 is TGTGCCAGCAGCCAGGGGGGCAGGGGAACGGGCCCAGATACGCAGTATTTT.

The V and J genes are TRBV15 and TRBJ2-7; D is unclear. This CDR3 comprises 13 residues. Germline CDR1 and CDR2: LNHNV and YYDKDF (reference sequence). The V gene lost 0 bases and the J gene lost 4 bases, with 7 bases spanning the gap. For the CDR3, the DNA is TGTGCCACCAGCAGAGATACGATGTACGAGCAGTACTTC. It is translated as CATSRDTMYEQYF.

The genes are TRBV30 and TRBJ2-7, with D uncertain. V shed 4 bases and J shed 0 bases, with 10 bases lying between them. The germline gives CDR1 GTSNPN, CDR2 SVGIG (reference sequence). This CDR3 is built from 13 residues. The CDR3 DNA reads TGTGCCTGGAATCGTGGGGTCTCCTACGAGCAGTACTTC. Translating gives CAWNRGVSYEQYF. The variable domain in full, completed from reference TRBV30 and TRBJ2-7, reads SQTIHQWPATLVQPVGSPLSLECTVEGTSNPNLYWYRQAAGRGLQLLFYSVGIGQISSEVPQNLSASRPQDRQFILSSKKLLLSDSGFYLCAWNRGVSYEQYFGPGTRLTVT.

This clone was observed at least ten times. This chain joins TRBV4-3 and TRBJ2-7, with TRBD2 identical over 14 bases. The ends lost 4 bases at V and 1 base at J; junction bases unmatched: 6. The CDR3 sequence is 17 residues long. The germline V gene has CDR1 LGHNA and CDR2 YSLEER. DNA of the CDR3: TGCGCCAGCAGCCGGGGACTAGCGGGAGATGCGTCCTACGAGCAGTACTTC. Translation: CASSRGLAGDASYEQYF.

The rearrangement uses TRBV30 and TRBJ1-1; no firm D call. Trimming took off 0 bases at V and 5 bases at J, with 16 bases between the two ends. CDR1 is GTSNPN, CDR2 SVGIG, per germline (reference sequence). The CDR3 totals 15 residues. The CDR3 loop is CAWSVELGSKTEAFF. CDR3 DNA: TGTGCCTGGAGTGTAGAATTAGGCAGCAAAACTGAAGCTTTCTTT.

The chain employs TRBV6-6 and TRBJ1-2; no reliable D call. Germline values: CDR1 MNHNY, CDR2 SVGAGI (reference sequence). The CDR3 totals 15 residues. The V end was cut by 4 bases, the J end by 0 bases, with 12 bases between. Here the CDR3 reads CASSLPPPTNYGYTF. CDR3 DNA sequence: TGTGCCAGCAGTTTACCCCCCCCTACTAACTATGGCTACACCTTC.

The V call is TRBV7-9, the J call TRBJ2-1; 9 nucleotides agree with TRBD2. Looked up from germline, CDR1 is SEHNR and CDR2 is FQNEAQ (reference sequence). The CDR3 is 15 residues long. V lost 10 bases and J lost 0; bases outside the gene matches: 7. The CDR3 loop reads CAIPRGGSSYNEQFF. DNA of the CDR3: TGTGCCATCCCGCGGGGGGGTAGCTCCTACAATGAGCAGTTCTTC.

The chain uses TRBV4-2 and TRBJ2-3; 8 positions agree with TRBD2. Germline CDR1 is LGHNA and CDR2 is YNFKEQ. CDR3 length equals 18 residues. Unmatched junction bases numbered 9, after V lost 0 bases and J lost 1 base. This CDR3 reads CASSQDHWREDRTDTQYF. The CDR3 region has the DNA TGTGCCAGCAGCCAAGATCATTGGCGGGAGGACCGCACAGATACGCAGTATTTT.

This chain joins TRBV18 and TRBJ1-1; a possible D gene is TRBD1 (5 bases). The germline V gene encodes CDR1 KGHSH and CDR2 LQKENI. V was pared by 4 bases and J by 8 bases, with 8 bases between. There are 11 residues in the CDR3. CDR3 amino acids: CASSRRTEAFF. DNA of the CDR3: TGTGCCAGCTCACGCAGGACAGAAGCTTTCTTT.

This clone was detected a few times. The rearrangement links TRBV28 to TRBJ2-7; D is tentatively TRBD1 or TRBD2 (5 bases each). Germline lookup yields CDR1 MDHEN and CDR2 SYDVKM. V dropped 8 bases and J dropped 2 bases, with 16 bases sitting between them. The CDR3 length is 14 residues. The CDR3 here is CASGNEGPPYEQYF. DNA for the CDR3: TGTGCCAGCGGCAACGAGGGGCCCCCCTACGAGCAGTACTTC.

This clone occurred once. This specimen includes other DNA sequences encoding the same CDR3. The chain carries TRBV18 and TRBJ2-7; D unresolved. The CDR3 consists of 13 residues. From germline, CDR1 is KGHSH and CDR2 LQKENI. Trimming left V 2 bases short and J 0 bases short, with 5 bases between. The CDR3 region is CASSPGSSYEQYF. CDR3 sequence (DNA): TGTGCCAGCTCACCAGGTTCCTCCTACGAGCAGTACTTC.

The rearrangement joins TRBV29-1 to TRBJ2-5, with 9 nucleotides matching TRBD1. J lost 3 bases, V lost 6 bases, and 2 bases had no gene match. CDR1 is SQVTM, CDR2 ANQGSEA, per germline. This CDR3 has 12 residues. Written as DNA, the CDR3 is TGCAGCGTCGGACAGGGGAAAGAGACCCAGTACTTC. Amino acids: CSVGQGKETQYF.

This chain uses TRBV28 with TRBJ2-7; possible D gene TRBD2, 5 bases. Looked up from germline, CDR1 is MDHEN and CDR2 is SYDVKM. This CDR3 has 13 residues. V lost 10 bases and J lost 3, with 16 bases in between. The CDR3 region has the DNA TGTGCCACCTTGCGGGCCGACATCTACGAGCAGTACTTC. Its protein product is CATLRADIYEQYF.

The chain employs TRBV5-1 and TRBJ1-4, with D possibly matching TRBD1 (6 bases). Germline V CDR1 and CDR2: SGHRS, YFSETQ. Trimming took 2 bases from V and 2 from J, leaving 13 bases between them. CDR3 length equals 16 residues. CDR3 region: CASSFGQGLTNEKLFF. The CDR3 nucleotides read TGCGCCAGCAGCTTCGGCCAGGGGTTGACTAATGAAAAACTGTTTTTT.